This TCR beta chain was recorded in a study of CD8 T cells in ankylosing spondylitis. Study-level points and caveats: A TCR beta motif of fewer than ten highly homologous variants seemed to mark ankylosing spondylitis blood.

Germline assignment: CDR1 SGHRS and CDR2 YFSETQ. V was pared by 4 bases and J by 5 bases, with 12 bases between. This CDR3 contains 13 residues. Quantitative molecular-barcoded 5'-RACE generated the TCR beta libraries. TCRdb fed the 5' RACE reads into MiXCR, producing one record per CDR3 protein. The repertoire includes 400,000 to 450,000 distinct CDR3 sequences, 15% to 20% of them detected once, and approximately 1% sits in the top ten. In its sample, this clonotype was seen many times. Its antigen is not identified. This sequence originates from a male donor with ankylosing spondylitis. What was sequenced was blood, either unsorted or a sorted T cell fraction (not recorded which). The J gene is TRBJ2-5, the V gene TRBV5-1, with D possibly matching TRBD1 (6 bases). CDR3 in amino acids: CASSGYRVETQYF. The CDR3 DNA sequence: TGCGCCAGCAGCGGCTACAGGGTGGAGACCCAGTACTTC.